The clone carrying this T cell receptor (beta chain) appeared many times. The data were obtained in a study of neurological immune-mediated disorders. CDR1 and CDR2 from the germline V gene are SGHVS and FNYEAQ. Trimming removed 3 bases from V and 8 bases from J; junction bases left unmatched: 5. CDR3 size: 13 residues. TCRdb fed the 5' RACE reads into MiXCR, producing one record per CDR3 protein. The top ten hold around 10% of the sample, which has fewer than 45,000 distinct CDR3 sequences, 2% to 3% seen once. This clonotype originated in a man aged 25-45 years with multiple sclerosis. Source material: PBMCs. V and J are TRBV7-6 and TRBJ1-2; 8 bases are shared with TRBD1. CDR3 protein: CASSLQGAVGYTF. The CDR3 DNA follows: TGTGCCAGCAGCTTGCAGGGGGCGGTCGGCTACACCTTC.